Below, one T cell receptor beta chain is given with its context. Its antigen is unidentified. The V gene's germline CDR1 is MNHEY and CDR2 SMNVEV (reference sequence). V was clipped by 5 bases and J by 6 bases; unmatched bases: 6. This CDR3 has 14 residues. This entry comes from a study of T cell responses to AZD1222 COVID-19 vaccine. General study findings and limits: Among the donors, most were white British and more were female, and clonal diversity was possibly underestimated. Spike regions recognized by vaccine-associated CD4 TCRs spanned the protein, led by 160-218 and 743-854.

Libraries were prepared by immunoSEQ multiplex PCR; TCRdb keeps only in-frame clonotypes and omits some of them. The repertoire holds 150,000 or so clones, 90% seen once, with roughly 1.6% in the top ten. This receptor was taken from an adult who received the AZD1222 COVID-19 vaccine. The sequences come from peripheral blood, collected 28 days after the second AZD1222 dose. The genes are TRBV27 and TRBJ2-1; TRBD2 agrees at 8 bases. The CDR3 sequence: CASSAYGTSNEQFF. The DNA for the CDR3 is TGTGCCAGCAGTGCATACGGGACTAGCAATGAGCAGTTCTTC.